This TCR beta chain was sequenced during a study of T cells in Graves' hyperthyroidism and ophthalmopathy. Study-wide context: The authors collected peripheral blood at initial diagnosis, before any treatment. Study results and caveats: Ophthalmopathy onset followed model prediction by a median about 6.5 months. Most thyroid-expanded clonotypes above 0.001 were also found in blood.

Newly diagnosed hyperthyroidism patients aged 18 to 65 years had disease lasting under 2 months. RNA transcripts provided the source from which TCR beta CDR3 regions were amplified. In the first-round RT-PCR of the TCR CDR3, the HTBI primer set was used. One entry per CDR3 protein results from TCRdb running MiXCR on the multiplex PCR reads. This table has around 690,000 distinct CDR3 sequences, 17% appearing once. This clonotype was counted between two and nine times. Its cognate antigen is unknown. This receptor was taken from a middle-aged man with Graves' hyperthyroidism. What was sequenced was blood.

The CDR3 nucleotides read TGTGCCAGCAGCGCAACCGCGGGAGTAGAGACCCAGTACTTC. Its translation: CASSATAGVETQYF. The V and J genes are TRBV11-2 and TRBJ2-5; TRBD2 aligns across 7 bases. The CDR3 is made up of 14 amino acids. CDR1 and CDR2 (germline): SGHAT, FQNNGV. The V segment lost 5 bases and the J segment 4 bases; nucleotides outside the gene matches: 7.